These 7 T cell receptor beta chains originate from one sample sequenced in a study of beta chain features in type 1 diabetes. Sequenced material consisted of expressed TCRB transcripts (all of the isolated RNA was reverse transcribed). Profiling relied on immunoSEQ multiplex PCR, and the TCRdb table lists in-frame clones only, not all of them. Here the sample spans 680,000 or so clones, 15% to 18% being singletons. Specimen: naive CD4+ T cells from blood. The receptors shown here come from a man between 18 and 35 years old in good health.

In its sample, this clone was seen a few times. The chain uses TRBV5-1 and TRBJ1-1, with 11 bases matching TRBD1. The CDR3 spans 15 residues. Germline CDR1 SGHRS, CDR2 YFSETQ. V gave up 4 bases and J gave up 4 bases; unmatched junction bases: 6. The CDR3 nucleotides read TGCGCCAGCAGCGCCGGACAGGGGGCTGGCACTGAAGCTTTCTTT. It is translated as CASSAGQGAGTEAFF.

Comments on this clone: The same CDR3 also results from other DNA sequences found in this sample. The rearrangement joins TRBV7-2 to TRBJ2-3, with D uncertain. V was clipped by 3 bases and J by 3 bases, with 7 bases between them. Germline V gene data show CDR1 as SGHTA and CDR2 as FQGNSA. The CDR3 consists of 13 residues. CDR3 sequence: CASSLPGTDTQYF. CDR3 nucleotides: TGTGCCAGCAGCTTGCCCGGGACAGATACGCAGTATTTT.

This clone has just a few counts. The chain's CDR3 is CASSLDRGAETQYF. The CDR3 DNA follows: TGTGCCAGCAGCTTAGACAGGGGGGCAGAGACCCAGTACTTC. The rearrangement joins TRBV7-9 to TRBJ2-5, with 8 positions matching TRBD1. The CDR3 runs 14 residues. Per the germline V gene, CDR1 is SEHNR and CDR2 is FQNEAQ (reference sequence). Trimming at V came to 1 base and at J to 4 bases, leaving 2 bases not matched to a gene.

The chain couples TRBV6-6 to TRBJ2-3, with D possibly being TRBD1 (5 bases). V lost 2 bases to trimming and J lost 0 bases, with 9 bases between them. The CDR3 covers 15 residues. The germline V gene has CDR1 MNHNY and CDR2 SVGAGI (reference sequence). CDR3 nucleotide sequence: TGTGCCAGCAGTTACCTGGGGCAAAGCACAGATACGCAGTATTTT. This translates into CASSYLGQSTDTQYF.

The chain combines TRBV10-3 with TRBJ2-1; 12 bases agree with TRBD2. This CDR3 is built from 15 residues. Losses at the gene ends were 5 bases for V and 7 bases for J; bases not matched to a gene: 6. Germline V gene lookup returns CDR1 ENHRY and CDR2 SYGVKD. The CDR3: CAISLTSGSKNEQFF. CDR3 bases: TGTGCCATCAGTTTGACTAGCGGGAGTAAAAATGAGCAGTTCTTC.

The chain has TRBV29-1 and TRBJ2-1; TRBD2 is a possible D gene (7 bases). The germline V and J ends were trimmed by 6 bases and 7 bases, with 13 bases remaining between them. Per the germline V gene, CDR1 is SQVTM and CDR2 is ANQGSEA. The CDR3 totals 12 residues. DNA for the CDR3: TGCAGCGTAAGGGGGGGGCTTAATGAGCAGTTCTTC. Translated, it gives CSVRGGLNEQFF.

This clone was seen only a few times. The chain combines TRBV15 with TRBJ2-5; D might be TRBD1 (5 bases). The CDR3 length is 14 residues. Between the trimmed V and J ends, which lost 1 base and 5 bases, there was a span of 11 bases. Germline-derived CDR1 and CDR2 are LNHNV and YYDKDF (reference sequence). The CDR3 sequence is CATSRVGPGETQYF. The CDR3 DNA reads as TGTGCCACCAGCAGAGTAGGGCCAGGGGAGACCCAGTACTTC. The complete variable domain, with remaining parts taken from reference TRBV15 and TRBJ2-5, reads DAMVIQNPRYQVTQFGKPVTLSCSQTLNHNVMYWYQQKSSQAPKLLFHYYDKDFNNEADTPDNFQSRRPNTSFCFLDIRSPGLGDTAMYLCATSRVGPGETQYFGPGTRLLVL.